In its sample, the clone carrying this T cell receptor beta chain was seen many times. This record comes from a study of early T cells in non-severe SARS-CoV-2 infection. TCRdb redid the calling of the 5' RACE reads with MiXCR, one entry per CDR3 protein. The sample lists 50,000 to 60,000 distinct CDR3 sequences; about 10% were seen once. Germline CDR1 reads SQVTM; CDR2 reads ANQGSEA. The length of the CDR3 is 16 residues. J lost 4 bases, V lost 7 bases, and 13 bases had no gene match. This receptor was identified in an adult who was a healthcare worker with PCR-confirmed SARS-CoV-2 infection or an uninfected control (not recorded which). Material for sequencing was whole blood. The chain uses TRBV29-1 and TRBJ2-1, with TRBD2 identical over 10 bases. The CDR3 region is CSGYSGGRAGYNEQFF. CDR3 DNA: TGCAGCGGATATAGCGGGGGGCGGGCTGGTTACAATGAGCAGTTCTTC.